This T cell receptor (beta chain) was obtained from a study of technical replicates of blood from a few donors. Sequenced by immunoSEQ multiplex PCR; TCRdb stores in-frame clones only, minus some. The sample has over 15,000 clones, approximately 90% seen once. The length of the CDR3 is 15 residues. From germline, CDR1 is LGHNA and CDR2 YNFKEQ. V was cut by 0 bases and J by 5 bases, with 13 bases left in between. The sample consisted of PBMCs. The receptor was derived from a human donor in good health. The chain links TRBV4-2 to TRBJ2-5; TRBD1 is a possible D gene (5 bases). The CDR3 spells CASSQDRGRGETQYF. The CDR3 DNA reads as TGTGCCAGCAGCCAAGATAGGGGCCGTGGTGAGACCCAGTACTTC.